This TCR beta chain was observed in a study of blood T cell repertoires in COVID-19. Study-wide context: Acute and convalescent COVID-19 specimens originated in the United States, Italy and Spain. The cDNA or gDNA used as material had been derived from T cells, B-cell-depleted T cells, or PBMCs.

Only one count was recorded for this clone. The authors' processing: Estimates of nucleated cell counts were drawn from the amplification of reference gene primers. Measured with immunoSEQ multiplex PCR; TCRdb has only the in-frame clones, and not every one. V and J calls and clone size are as listed in that table; D and trimming were resolved from the DNA. The table has around 170,000 clones, roughly 80% seen once; the top ten hold around 6.5%. V gave up 3 bases and J gave up 5 bases, with 18 bases separating them. The CDR3 has 16 residues. The germline V gene encodes CDR1 KGHDR and CDR2 SFDVKD. The sample consisted of peripheral blood. V and J are TRBV24-1 and TRBJ1-2; possible D gene TRBD1, 6 bases. The sequence was collected from a woman between 35 and 50 years old with acute or convalescent COVID-19. In DNA, the CDR3 is TGTGCCACCAGTGATGCCGGGACAAATGGGAGATATGGCTACACCTTC. Amino acids: CATSDAGTNGRYGYTF.